The clone carrying this TCR beta chain appeared many times. Its specificity is unknown. This record comes from a study of a mutant IDH1 vaccine in newly diagnosed glioma. The overall study: Patients received eight vaccinations in weeks 1, 3, 5, 7, 11, 15, 19, 23. General study findings and limits: Around 93% of patients showed vaccine-induced immune responses across multiple MHC alleles.

CDR1 is MGHRA and CDR2 is YSYEKL in the germline V gene. V lost 4 bases, J lost 0 bases, and 5 bases stayed unmatched. The CDR3 runs to 16 residues. Time point reported: week 11, during vaccination. It was 300 ug of mutant IDH1 20-mer peptide that made up each vaccine dose, given with topical imiquimod. Donors had new WHO grade 3 or 4 IDH1-mutant, ATRX-lost astrocytomas. The method was immunoSEQ multiplex PCR; TCRdb's version includes in-frame clones alone and lacks a portion of them. In the table there are about 66,000 clones, around 84% of which are singletons. The J gene is TRBJ2-3, the V gene TRBV4-1; 9 positions match TRBD2. The material was PBMCs, obtained from a glioma patient whose treatment included an IDH1 peptide vaccine. This receptor was taken from a woman aged 45-65 years with glioma. The CDR3, as DNA: TGCGCCAGCAGCCTAACTAGCGGGCCTAGCACAGATACGCAGTATTTT. It encodes CASSLTSGPSTDTQYF.